The rows below give T cell receptor beta chains drawn from one sample of a study of T cell responses to AZD1222 COVID-19 vaccine. TCRdb's table, derived via immunoSEQ multiplex PCR, lists solely in-frame clones and lacks some. The table shows about 150,000 clones, with more than 85% occurring only once. The specimen comprised peripheral blood, sampled on day 0 of AZD1222 vaccination. Receptors originate from an adult in good health. Both conserved end residues are part of each CDR3. A D gene is named only where the DNA matches it firmly. A clone size is listed for some rows: how often the clone was seen (once, few, many), or a class if it is expanded.

V gene,clone size,D gene,J gene,CDR3 protein,CDR3 DNA
TRBV6-2/TRBV6-3,NA,TRBD1,TRBJ1-1,CASSYSVDRLLMNTEAFF,TGTGCCAGCAGTTACTCCGTGGACAGGCTTCTTATGAACACTGAAGCTTTCTTT
TRBV21-1,NA,NA,TRBJ1-2,CASSTAALYGYTF,TGTGCCAGCAGCACGGCAGCCCTGTATGGCTACACCTTC
TRBV12-3/TRBV12-4,NA,TRBD1,TRBJ1-1,CASSPTGVTEAFF,TGTGCCAGCAGCCCGACAGGGGTCACTGAAGCTTTCTTT
TRBV19,NA,NA,TRBJ2-1,CASSIDGWQDNEQFF,TGTGCCAGTAGTATAGATGGTTGGCAGGACAATGAGCAGTTCTTC
TRBV12-3/TRBV12-4,NA,NA,TRBJ1-1,CASSLGTEAFF,TGTGCCAGCAGTTTGGGGACTGAAGCTTTCTTT
TRBV7-8,NA,NA,TRBJ1-1,CASSLWGEAFF,TGTGCCAGCAGCTTGTGGGGTGAAGCTTTCTTT
TRBV7-9,NA,NA,TRBJ2-1,CASSRGTASAHEQFF,TGTGCCAGCAGCCGCGGGACGGCATCCGCCCATGAGCAGTTCTTC
TRBV3-1/TRBV3-2,NA,NA,TRBJ1-1,CASSQDDRPEAFF,TGTGCCAGCAGCCAAGACGACAGACCTGAAGCTTTCTTT
TRBV28,NA,TRBD2,TRBJ2-1,CASTLFSGGINEQFF,TGTGCCAGCACTCTATTTAGCGGGGGGATCAATGAGCAGTTCTTC
TRBV29-1,once,NA,TRBJ1-2,CSVLGPPDTF,TGCAGCGTTTTAGGTCCCCCGGACACCTTC
TRBV6-5,NA,NA,TRBJ1-6,CASSSHINNSPLHF,TGTGCCAGCAGTTCACATATCAATAATTCACCCCTCCACTTT
TRBV19,NA,NA,TRBJ1-5,CASTRVGQPQHF,TGTGCCAGTACCAGGGTGGGGCAGCCCCAGCATTTT
TRBV6-5,NA,NA,TRBJ1-2,CASSSRLGGYRGYTF,TGTGCCAGCAGCTCAAGGCTAGGGGGATATCGTGGCTACACCTTC
TRBV12-3/TRBV12-4,NA,NA,TRBJ1-1,CASSFTRTEAFF,TGTGCCAGCAGTTTTACGAGGACTGAAGCTTTCTTT
TRBV4-1,NA,TRBD1,TRBJ1-4,CASSPWTGLNEKLFF,TGCGCCAGCAGCCCCTGGACAGGACTTAATGAAAAACTGTTTTTT
TRBV3-1/TRBV3-2,NA,NA,TRBJ1-1,CASSQGLSTEAFF,TGTGCCAGCAGCCAGGGGTTGAGCACTGAAGCTTTCTTT
TRBV30,NA,NA,TRBJ2-1,CAWSESVNEQFF,TGTGCCTGGAGTGAATCAGTAAATGAGCAGTTCTTC
TRBV4-1,NA,TRBD1,TRBJ2-1,CASSQRGQLSYNEQFF,TGCGCCAGCAGCCAACGGGGACAGCTCTCCTACAATGAGCAGTTCTTC
TRBV27,NA,NA,TRBJ1-5,CASRTGIYSNQPQHF,TGTGCCAGCAGGACAGGAATTTATAGCAATCAGCCCCAGCATTTT
TRBV7-2,NA,TRBD1,TRBJ1-5,CASSSTGGFNQPQHF,TGTGCCAGCAGCTCTACAGGGGGTTTCAATCAGCCCCAGCATTTT
TRBV5-1,NA,NA,TRBJ2-3,CASSSGSQISTDTQYF,TGCGCCAGCAGCTCCGGGTCACAGATATCCACAGATACGCAGTATTTT
TRBV2,once,NA,TRBJ1-2,CASIGGDYGYTF,TGTGCCAGCATAGGGGGGGATTATGGCTACACCTTC
TRBV12-3/TRBV12-4,NA,NA,TRBJ1-1,CASSPSGNTEAFF,TGTGCCAGCAGCCCGAGCGGGAACACTGAAGCTTTCTTT
TRBV9,NA,NA,TRBJ1-5,CASSPHQGRQPQHF,TGTGCCAGCAGCCCCCACCAGGGACGACAGCCCCAGCATTTT
TRBV29-1,NA,NA,TRBJ2-1,CSVLLTNNEQFF,TGCAGCGTTCTTCTCACAAACAATGAGCAGTTCTTC
TRBV5-6,NA,TRBD2,TRBJ2-7,CASSSGLAGGLSYEQYF,TGTGCCAGCAGCTCGGGACTAGCGGGGGGACTCTCCTACGAGCAGTACTTC
TRBV6-6,NA,NA,TRBJ2-3,CASSPHRWGAGIPDTQYF,TGTGCCAGCAGTCCCCACCGATGGGGGGCAGGGATTCCAGATACGCAGTATTTT
TRBV5-1,NA,NA,TRBJ1-1,CASSLVGTEAFF,TGCGCCAGCAGCTTAGTGGGGACTGAAGCTTTCTTT
TRBV21-1,NA,NA,TRBJ2-2,CASSKPTSGGLNTGELFF,TGTGCCAGCAGCAAGCCGACTAGCGGGGGATTGAACACCGGGGAGCTGTTTTTT
TRBV7-2,once,NA,TRBJ1-2,CASSSGTAGYGYTF,TGTGCCAGCAGCTCCGGAACCGCCGGCTATGGCTACACCTTC
TRBV19,NA,TRBD2,TRBJ2-1,CASSMTLNSGAPYNEQFF,TGTGCCAGTAGTATGACTTTGAACAGCGGGGCCCCCTACAATGAGCAGTTCTTC
TRBV28,NA,TRBD2,TRBJ2-3,CASSFSLAGGYTQYF,TGTGCCAGCAGTTTTTCTCTAGCGGGGGGGTATACGCAGTATTTT
TRBV12-1,NA,NA,TRBJ1-2,CASSFGHRANYGYTF,TGTGCCAGCAGCTTTGGGCATAGGGCCAACTATGGCTACACCTTC
TRBV19,NA,TRBD1,TRBJ1-5,CATGTAYSNQPQHF,TGTGCCACCGGGACAGCTTATAGCAATCAGCCCCAGCATTTT
TRBV18,NA,NA,TRBJ1-3,CASSPPGFGVNSGNTIYF,TGTGCCAGCTCACCACCGGGGTTTGGGGTGAACTCTGGAAACACCATATATTTT
TRBV30,NA,NA,TRBJ1-5,CAWSVGGASNQPQHF,TGTGCCTGGAGTGTAGGGGGGGCTAGCAATCAGCCCCAGCATTTT
TRBV28,NA,TRBD1,TRBJ1-5,CASSSPGQGASQPQHF,TGTGCCAGCAGCTCCCCGGGACAGGGGGCGTCTCAGCCCCAGCATTTT
TRBV12-3/TRBV12-4,NA,NA,TRBJ1-2,CASSPGTLHGYTF,TGTGCCAGCAGTCCCGGCACACTTCATGGCTACACCTTC
TRBV7-3,few,NA,TRBJ1-2,CASSLGPAYGYTF,TGTGCCAGCAGCTTAGGGCCAGCCTATGGCTACACCTTC
TRBV28,NA,TRBD1,TRBJ2-7,CASGTPTGSSYEQYF,TGTGCCAGCGGCACCCCGACAGGGAGCTCCTACGAGCAGTACTTC
TRBV19,NA,NA,TRBJ1-2,CASSTPGSSFNYGYTF,TGTGCCAGTAGTACGCCCGGGTCCTCCTTTAACTATGGCTACACCTTC
TRBV4-2,NA,NA,TRBJ2-5,CASSRGTPLETQYF,TGTGCCAGCAGCCGCGGGACCCCCCTAGAGACCCAGTACTTC
TRBV7-9,NA,NA,TRBJ1-1,CASSLFGLKDTKAFF,TGTGCCAGCAGCTTATTCGGACTCAAGGACACTAAAGCTTTCTTT
TRBV2,NA,TRBD1,TRBJ2-5,CASSGDSQETQYF,TGTGCCAGCAGTGGGGACAGCCAAGAGACCCAGTACTTC
TRBV5-1,NA,NA,TRBJ1-6,CASSPTGGLGSPLHF,TGCGCCAGCAGCCCGACCGGGGGTTTAGGGTCACCCCTCCACTTT
TRBV19,NA,NA,TRBJ2-3,CASRRDPTDTQYF,TGTGCCAGTAGGAGGGACCCTACAGATACGCAGTATTTT
TRBV29-1,NA,NA,TRBJ1-1,CSVELVITGTEAFF,TGCAGCGTTGAACTAGTAATCACCGGGACTGAAGCTTTCTTT
TRBV5-1,NA,NA,TRBJ1-5,CASSQDPSTQPQHF,TGCGCCAGCAGCCAGGACCCATCTACTCAGCCCCAGCATTTT
TRBV19,NA,NA,TRBJ1-1,CASSIDNTYTEAFF,TGTGCCAGTAGTATAGATAACACCTACACTGAAGCTTTCTTT
TRBV19,NA,NA,TRBJ1-1,CASSIFGPNTEAFF,TGTGCCAGTAGTATTTTCGGCCCGAACACTGAAGCTTTCTTT
TRBV5-6,NA,NA,TRBJ1-2,CASRLPPASGYTF,TGTGCCAGCAGACTCCCACCGGCCTCTGGCTACACCTTC
TRBV3-1/TRBV3-2,NA,NA,TRBJ2-1,CASSQAEKGYEQFF,TGTGCCAGCAGCCAAGCTGAGAAGGGCTATGAGCAGTTCTTC
TRBV9,NA,TRBD1,TRBJ2-3,CASSVTTGDGDTQYF,TGTGCCAGCAGCGTCACGACAGGGGACGGAGATACGCAGTATTTT